This T cell receptor (beta chain) was identified in a study of blood T cell repertoires in COVID-19. Profiling relied on immunoSEQ multiplex PCR, and the TCRdb table lists in-frame clones only, not all of them. The sample contains 120,000 or so clones, 88% of which appear only once. This CDR3 is built from 12 residues. CDR1 is MGHRA and CDR2 is YSYEKL in the germline V gene. Trimming shortened V by 0 bases and J by 8 bases, and 7 bases separated the two germline ends. The receptor was derived from a human donor in a cohort sampled during active COVID-19. Material for sequencing was peripheral blood. The chain recombines TRBV4-1 with TRBJ1-2; no firm D call. The CDR3 loop is CASSQDQAGYTF. DNA for the CDR3: TGCGCCAGCAGCCAAGATCAGGCGGGCTACACCTTC.